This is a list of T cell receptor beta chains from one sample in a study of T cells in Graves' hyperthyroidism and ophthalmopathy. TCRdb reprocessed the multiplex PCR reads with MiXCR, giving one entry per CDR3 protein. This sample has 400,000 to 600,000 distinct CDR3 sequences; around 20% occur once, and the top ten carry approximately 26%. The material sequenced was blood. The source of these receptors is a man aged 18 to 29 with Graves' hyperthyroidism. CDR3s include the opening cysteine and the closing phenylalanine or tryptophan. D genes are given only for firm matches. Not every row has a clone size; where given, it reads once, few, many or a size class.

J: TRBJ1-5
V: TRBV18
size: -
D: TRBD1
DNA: TGTGCCAGCTCACAACAGGGGGCCGATCAGCCCCAGCATTTT
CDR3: CASSQQGADQPQHF

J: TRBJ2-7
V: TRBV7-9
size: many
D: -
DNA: TGCGCCAGCAGCTTGGCCGGGACCCCCTACGAGCAGTACTTC
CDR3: CASSLAGTPYEQYF

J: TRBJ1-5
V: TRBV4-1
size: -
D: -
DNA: TGCGCCAGCAGCCAAGGAGGCAGGACGAGCAATCAGCCCCAGCATTTT
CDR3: CASSQGGRTSNQPQHF

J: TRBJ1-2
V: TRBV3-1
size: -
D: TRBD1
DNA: TGTGCCAGCAGCGGAGAGGGACAGGTCATCTACTTC
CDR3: CASSGEGQVIYF

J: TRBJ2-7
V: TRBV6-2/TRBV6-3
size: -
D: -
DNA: TGTGCCAGCAGTTACGAAGCATACGAGCAGTACTTC
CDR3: CASSYEAYEQYF

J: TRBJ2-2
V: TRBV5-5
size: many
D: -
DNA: TGTGCCAGCCACAGGGCAACGAACACCGGGGAGCTGTTTTTT
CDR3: CASHRATNTGELFF

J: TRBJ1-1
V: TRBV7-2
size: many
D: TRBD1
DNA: TGTGCCAGCAGCCCTGGACAGGGGCTCTTTATGAACACTGAAGCTTTCTTT
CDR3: CASSPGQGLFMNTEAFF

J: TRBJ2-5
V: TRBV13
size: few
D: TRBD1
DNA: TGTGCCAGCAGCACTCGGACAGGCGGCCAAGAGACCCAGTACTTC
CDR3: CASSTRTGGQETQYF

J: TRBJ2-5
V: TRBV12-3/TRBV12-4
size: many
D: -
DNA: TGTGCCAGCAGTTTGGGGTTGCGGGGCCCCCAGTGGGAGACCCAGTACTTC
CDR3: CASSLGLRGPQWETQYF

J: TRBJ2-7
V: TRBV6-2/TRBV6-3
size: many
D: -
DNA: TGTGCCAGCAGTTACCAGGGAGGCCCCTACGAGCAGTACTTC
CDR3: CASSYQGGPYEQYF

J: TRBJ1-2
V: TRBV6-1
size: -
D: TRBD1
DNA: TGTGCCAGCAGAGGGACAGGGGTCGGTGGCTACACCTTC
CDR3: CASRGTGVGGYTF

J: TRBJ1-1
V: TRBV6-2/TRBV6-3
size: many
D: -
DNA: TGTGCCAGCAAGGAACAGATGAACACTGAAGCTTTCTTT
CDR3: CASKEQMNTEAFF

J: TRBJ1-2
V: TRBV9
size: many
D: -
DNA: TGTGCCAGCAGCGGGTCGACAGTTAACTATGGCTACACCTTC
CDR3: CASSGSTVNYGYTF

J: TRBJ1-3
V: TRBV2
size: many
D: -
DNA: TGTGCCAGCACCCCTGGGGCAAGCTCTGGAAACACCATATATTTT
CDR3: CASTPGASSGNTIYF

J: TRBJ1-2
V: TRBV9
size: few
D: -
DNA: TGTGCCAGCAGCTCAGAGGACGGGATATATAACTATGGCTACACCTTC
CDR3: CASSSEDGIYNYGYTF

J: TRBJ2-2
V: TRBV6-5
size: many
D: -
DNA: TGTGCCAGCAGTTATTGGCGGGTGGGGACCGGGGAGCTGTTTTTT
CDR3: CASSYWRVGTGELFF

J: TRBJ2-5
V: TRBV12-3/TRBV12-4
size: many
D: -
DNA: TGTGCCAGCAGTCGCCTGGGGCGGTACCAAGAGACCCAGTACTTC
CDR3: CASSRLGRYQETQYF

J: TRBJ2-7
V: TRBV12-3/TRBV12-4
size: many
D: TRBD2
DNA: TGTGCCAGCAGTCTTACTAGCGGGGACTACTACGAGCAGTACTTC
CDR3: CASSLTSGDYYEQYF

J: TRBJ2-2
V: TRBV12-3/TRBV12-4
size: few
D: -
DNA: TGTGCCAGCAGTTTAAGGGGTGTAGGGTTGGCAGGTGGTAACACCGGGGAGCTGTTTTTT
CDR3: CASSLRGVGLAGGNTGELFF

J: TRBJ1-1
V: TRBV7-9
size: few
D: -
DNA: TGTGCCAGTGAGTTTGGACAGCTAAACACTGAAGCTTTCTTT
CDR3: CASEFGQLNTEAFF

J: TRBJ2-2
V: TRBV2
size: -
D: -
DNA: TGTGCCAGCAGTGAAACAGGGCTGCGCACCGGGGAGCTGTTTTTT
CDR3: CASSETGLRTGELFF

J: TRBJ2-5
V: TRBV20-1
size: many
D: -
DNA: TGCAGTGCTAGAGCTGCCCCGTGGGAGACCCAGTACTTC
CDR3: CSARAAPWETQYF

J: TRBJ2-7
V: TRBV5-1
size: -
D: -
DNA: TGCGCCAGCAGCTTGGACGGTATACCCGAGCAGTACTTC
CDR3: CASSLDGIPEQYF

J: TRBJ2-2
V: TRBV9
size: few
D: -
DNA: TGTGCCAGCGGCCCTCAGGGGGGGAACACCGGGGAGCTGTTTTTT
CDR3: CASGPQGGNTGELFF

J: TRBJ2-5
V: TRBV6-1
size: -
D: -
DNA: TGTGCCAGCAGTCCCAGGACAGAGGCGGAGACCCAGTACTTC
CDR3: CASSPRTEAETQYF

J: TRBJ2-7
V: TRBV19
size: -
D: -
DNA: TGTGCCAGTAGTATCGTTCAGGGACCCTACGAGCAGTACTTC
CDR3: CASSIVQGPYEQYF

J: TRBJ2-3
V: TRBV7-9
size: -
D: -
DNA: TGTGCCAGCAGCTTCGGCGGTTTCGGAGATACGCAGTATTTT
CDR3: CASSFGGFGDTQYF

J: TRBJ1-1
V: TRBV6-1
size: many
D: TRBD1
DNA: TGTGCCAGCAGTGGGGGACAGTTGAAGAACACTGAAGCTTTCTTT
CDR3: CASSGGQLKNTEAFF

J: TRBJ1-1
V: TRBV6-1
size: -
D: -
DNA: TGTGCCAGCAGTGCAATCAGGGCAGGGAAGGGAAGTAACACTGAAGCTTTCTTT
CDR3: CASSAIRAGKGSNTEAFF

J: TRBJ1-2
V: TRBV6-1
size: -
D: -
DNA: TGTGCCAGCACTGTCCTAACGTCTATGGCTCTTGGCTACACCTTC
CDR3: CASTVLTSMALGYTF

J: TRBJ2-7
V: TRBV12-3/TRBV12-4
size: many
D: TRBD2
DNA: TGTGCCAGCAGTTTAGAGGGAGGGGCCTTGGACGAGCAGTACTTC
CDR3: CASSLEGGALDEQYF

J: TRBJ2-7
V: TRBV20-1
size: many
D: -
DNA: TGCAGTGCCCCAACTAGCAGAGCCTACGAGCAGTACTTC
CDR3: CSAPTSRAYEQYF

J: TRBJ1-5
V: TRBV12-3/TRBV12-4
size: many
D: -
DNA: TGTGCCAGCAGTTTACGTAGCAATCAGCCCCAGCATTTT
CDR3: CASSLRSNQPQHF

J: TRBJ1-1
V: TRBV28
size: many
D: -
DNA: TGTGCCAGCAGTTTATACCGGAGGGGGAACACTGAAGCTTTCTTT
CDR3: CASSLYRRGNTEAFF

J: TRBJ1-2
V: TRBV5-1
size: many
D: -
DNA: TGCGCCAGCACCGACGACAGATCTAACTATGGCTACACCTTC
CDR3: CASTDDRSNYGYTF

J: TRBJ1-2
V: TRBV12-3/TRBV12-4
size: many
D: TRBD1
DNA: TGTGCCAGCAGTTTAGCTTCCACGGGACAGGGGGGCTACACCTTC
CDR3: CASSLASTGQGGYTF

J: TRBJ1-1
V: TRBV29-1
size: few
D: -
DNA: TGCAGCGTCCTCGCCTGGGAGCAGACTGAAGCTTTCTTT
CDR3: CSVLAWEQTEAFF

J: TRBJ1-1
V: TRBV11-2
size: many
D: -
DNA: TGTGCCAGCAGCTTAGAAGGCAGGAACACTGAAGCTTCCTTT
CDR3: CASSLEGRNTEASF

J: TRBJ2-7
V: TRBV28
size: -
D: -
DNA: TGTGCCAGCGGAAAGGCGACAGCCTACGAGCAGTACTTC
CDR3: CASGKATAYEQYF

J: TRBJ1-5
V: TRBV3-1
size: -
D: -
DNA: TGTGCCAGCAGCCAAGGAAGGGCAAATCAGCCCCAGCATTTT
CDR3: CASSQGRANQPQHF

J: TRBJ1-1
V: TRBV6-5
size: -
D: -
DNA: TGTGCCAGCAGTTATGGGAAGGGCCCTGAAGCTTTCTTT
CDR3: CASSYGKGPEAFF

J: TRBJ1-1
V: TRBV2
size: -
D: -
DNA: TGTGCCAGCAGCCACCACCCCCCCAGCAGACCCATGAACACTGAAGCTTTCTTT
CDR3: CASSHHPPSRPMNTEAFF

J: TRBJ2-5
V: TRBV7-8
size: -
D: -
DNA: TGTGCCAGCAAGAAGTCCCGAACAGGATTTAAAGAGACCCAGTACTTC
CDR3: CASKKSRTGFKETQYF

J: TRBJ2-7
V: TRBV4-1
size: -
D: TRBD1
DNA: TGCGCCAGCAGCCAGGAAGGGGACAGAACACCCTACGAGCAGTACTTC
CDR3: CASSQEGDRTPYEQYF

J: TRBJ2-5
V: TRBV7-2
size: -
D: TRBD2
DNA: TGTGCCAGCAGCTCTAGCGGGAGGTCGGGCGAGACCCAGTACTTC
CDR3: CASSSSGRSGETQYF

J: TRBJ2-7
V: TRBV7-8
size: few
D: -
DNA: TGTGCCAGCAGCCCGAGAGGGCCTACTTCCTACGAGCAGTACTTC
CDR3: CASSPRGPTSYEQYF

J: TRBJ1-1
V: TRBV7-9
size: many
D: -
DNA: TGTGCCAGCAGCCCCTTTCAGGGATTGTACACTGAAGCTTTCTTT
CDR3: CASSPFQGLYTEAFF

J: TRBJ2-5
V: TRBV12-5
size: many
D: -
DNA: TGTGCTAGTGGGGGGGACATCCAAGAGACCCAGTACTTC
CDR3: CASGGDIQETQYF

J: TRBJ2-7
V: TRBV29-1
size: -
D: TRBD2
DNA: TGCAGCGTGGGGGAGAATTTAGAAGGTTGGGCTAGCGGGAGGTACGAGCAGTACTTC
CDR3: CSVGENLEGWASGRYEQYF

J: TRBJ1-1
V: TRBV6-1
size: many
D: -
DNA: TGTGCCAGCAGTGAAGCCGGGACAAACACTGAAGCTTTCTTT
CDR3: CASSEAGTNTEAFF

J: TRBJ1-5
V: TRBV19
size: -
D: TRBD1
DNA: TGTGCCAGTAGTTTCGGGACAGGACCAGGCAATCAGCCCCAGCATTTT
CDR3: CASSFGTGPGNQPQHF

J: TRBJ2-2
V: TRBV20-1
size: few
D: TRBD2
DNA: TGCAGTGCTCCCTCGCGGGGGGGTAACACCAGGGAGCTGTTTTTT
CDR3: CSAPSRGGNTRELFF

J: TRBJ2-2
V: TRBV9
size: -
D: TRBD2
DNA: TGTGCCAGCAGCGTTGGACTAGCGGGGTATCCCGGGGAGCTGTTTTTT
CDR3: CASSVGLAGYPGELFF

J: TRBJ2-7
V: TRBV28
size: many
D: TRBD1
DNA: TGTGCCAGCAGTCCCCTGGGGACAGGATCCTACGAGCAGTACTTC
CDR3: CASSPLGTGSYEQYF

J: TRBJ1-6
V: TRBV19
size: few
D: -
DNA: TGTGCCAGTAGTATGTTCGCAGGTGAAATTAATTCACCCCTCCACTTT
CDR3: CASSMFAGEINSPLHF